This T cell receptor beta chain stems from a study of technical replicates of blood from a few donors. Method: immunoSEQ multiplex PCR; TCRdb's copy keeps in-frame clones and lacks some. The sample carries approximately 100,000 clones, almost 96% recorded once. V lost 9 bases and J 1 base, leaving 15 bases between the germline ends. Germline V lookup: CDR1 SNHLY, CDR2 FYNNEI. CDR3 length: 15 amino acids. This clone has only a few counts. Specimen: T cells isolated from PBMCs. The sequence came from a human donor in good health. V usage is TRBV2 and J usage is TRBJ1-4; unclear D gene. The CDR3 sequence: CASNSPYITNEKLFF. The CDR3 nucleotides read TGTGCCAGTAACAGCCCCTACATAACTAATGAAAAACTGTTTTTT. Combining the CDR3 with reference TRBV2 and TRBJ1-4 gives the whole variable domain EPEVTQTPSHQVTQMGQEVILRCVPISNHLYFYWYRQILGQKVEFLVSFYNNEISEKSEIFDDQFSVERPDGSNFTLKIRSTKLEDSAMYFCASNSPYITNEKLFFGSGTQLSVL.